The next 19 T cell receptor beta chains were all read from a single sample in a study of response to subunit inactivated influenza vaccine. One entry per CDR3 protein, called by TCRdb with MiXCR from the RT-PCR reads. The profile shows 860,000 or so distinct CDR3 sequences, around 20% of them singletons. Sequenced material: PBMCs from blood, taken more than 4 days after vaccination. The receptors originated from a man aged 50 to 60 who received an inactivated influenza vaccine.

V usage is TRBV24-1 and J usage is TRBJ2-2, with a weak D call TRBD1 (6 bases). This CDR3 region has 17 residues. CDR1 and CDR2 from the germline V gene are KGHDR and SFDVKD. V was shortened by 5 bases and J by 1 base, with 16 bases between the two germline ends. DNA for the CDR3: TGTGCCACCAGTGGGGGACCGGGACACATGAACACCGGGGAGCTGTTTTTT. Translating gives CATSGGPGHMNTGELFF.

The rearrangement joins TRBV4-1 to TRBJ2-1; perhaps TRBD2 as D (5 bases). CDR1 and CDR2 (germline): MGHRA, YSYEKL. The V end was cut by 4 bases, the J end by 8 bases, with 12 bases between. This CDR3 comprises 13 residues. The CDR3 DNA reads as TGCGCCAGCAGCCCCCCAACGGACTATGAGCAGTTCTTC. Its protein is CASSPPTDYEQFF.

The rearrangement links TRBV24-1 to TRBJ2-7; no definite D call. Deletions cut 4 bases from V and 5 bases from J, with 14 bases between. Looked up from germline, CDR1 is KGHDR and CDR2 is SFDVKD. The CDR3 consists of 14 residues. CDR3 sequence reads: CATSETGPKHEQYF. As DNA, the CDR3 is TGTGCCACCAGTGAAACCGGGCCAAAACACGAGCAGTACTTC.

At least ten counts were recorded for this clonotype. For the CDR3, the DNA is TGTGCCAGCAGCCGGGGGCGGGAGAACACTGAAGCTTTCTTT. As protein: CASSRGRENTEAFF. The chain joins TRBV7-2 to TRBJ1-1; D may be TRBD1 (6 bases). Germline loops: CDR1 SGHTA, CDR2 FQGNSA. The CDR3 contains 14 residues. V dropped 5 bases and J dropped 1 base, with 11 bases sitting between them.

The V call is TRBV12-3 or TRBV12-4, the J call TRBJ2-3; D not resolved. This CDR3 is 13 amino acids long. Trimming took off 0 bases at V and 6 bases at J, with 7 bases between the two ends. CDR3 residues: CASSLARLDTQYF. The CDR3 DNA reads TGTGCCAGCAGTTTAGCGCGTTTGGATACGCAGTATTTT.

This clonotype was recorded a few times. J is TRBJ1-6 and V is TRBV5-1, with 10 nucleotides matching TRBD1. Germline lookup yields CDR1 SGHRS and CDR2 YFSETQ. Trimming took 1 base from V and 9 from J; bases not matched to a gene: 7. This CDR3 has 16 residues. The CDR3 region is CASSLLSGQGSSPLHF. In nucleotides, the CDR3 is TGCGCCAGCAGCTTGCTTTCGGGACAGGGGTCTTCACCCCTCCACTTT.

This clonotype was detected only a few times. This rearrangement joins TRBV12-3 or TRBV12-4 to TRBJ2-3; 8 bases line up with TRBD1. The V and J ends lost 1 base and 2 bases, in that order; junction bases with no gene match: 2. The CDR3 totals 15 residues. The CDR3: CASSLGTGPTDTQYF. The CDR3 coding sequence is TGTGCCAGCAGTTTAGGGACAGGGCCCACAGATACGCAGTATTTT.

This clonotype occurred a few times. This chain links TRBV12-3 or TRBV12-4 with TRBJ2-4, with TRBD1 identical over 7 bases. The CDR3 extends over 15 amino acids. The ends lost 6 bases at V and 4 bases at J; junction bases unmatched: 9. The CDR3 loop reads CASSRPGTEKNIQYF. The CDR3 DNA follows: TGTGCCAGCAGCCGTCCCGGGACAGAGAAAAACATTCAGTACTTC.

CDR3 sequence (DNA): TGCAGTGCCCTATGGGCAGGGGATCAGCCCCAGCATTTT. This encodes CSALWAGDQPQHF. The J gene is TRBJ1-5, the V gene TRBV20-1; possibly TRBD1 for D (6 bases). This CDR3 comprises 13 residues. Germline values: CDR1 DFQATT, CDR2 SNEGSKA (reference sequence). Trimming cost V 6 bases and J 5 bases, with 14 bases left between them.

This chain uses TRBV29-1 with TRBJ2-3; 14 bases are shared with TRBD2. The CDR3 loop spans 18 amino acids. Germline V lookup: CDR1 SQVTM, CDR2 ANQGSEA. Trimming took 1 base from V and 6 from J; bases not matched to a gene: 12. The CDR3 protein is CSVEAYGTSGSHLDTQYF. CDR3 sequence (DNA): TGCAGCGTTGAAGCGTATGGGACTAGCGGGAGTCATCTGGATACGCAGTATTTT.

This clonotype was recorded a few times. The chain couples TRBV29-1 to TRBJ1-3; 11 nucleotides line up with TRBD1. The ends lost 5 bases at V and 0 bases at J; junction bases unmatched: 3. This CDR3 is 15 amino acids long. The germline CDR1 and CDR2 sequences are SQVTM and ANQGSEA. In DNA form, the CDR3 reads TGCAGCGTTCGGGACAGGGGGTTCTCTGGAAACACCATATATTTT. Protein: CSVRDRGFSGNTIYF.

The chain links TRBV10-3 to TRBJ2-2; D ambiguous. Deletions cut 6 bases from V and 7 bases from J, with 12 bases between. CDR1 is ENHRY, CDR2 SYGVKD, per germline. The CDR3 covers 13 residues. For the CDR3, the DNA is TGTGCCATCAGGACTGATTTAGGCGGGGAGCTGTTTTTT. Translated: CAIRTDLGGELFF.

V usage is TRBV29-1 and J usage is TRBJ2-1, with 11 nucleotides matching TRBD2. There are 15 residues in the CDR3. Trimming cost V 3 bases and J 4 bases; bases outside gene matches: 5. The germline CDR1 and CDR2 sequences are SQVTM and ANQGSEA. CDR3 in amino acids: CSVDATSGGYNEQFF. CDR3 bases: TGCAGCGTTGATGCAACTAGCGGGGGATACAATGAGCAGTTCTTC.

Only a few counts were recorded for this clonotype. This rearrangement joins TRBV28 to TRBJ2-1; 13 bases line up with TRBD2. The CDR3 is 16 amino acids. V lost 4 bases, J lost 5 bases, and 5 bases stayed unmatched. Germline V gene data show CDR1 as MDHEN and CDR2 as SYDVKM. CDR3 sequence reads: CASSYPGTSGNNEQFF. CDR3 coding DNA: TGTGCCAGCAGTTACCCAGGGACTAGCGGGAACAATGAGCAGTTCTTC.

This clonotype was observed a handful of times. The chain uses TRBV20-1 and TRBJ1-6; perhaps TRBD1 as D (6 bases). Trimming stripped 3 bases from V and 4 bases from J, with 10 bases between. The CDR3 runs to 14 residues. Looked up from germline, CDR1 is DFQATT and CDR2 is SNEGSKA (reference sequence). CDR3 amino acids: CSASRQAYNSPLHF. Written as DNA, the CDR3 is TGCAGTGCTAGCAGACAGGCATATAATTCACCCCTCCACTTT.

CDR3 sequence reads: CASSRLAGGVNEQFF. The CDR3 bases are TGTGCCAGCAGCCGACTAGCGGGAGGTGTAAATGAGCAGTTCTTC. The rearrangement links TRBV14 to TRBJ2-1; 13 bases are shared with TRBD2. The germline V gene encodes CDR1 SGHDN and CDR2 FVKESK. Trimming removed 4 bases from V and 7 bases from J; junction bases left unmatched: 4. This CDR3 comprises 15 residues.

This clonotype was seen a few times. CDR3 sequence: CASSLYRGTSTDTQYF. The CDR3 DNA follows: TGTGCCAGCAGCCTTTACAGGGGTACTAGCACAGATACGCAGTATTTT. V is TRBV7-9 and J is TRBJ2-3, with TRBD1 identical over 7 bases. In germline, CDR1 is SEHNR, CDR2 FQNEAQ (reference sequence). The CDR3 has 16 residues. J gave up 0 bases and V 5 bases, and 8 bases lay outside the gene matches.

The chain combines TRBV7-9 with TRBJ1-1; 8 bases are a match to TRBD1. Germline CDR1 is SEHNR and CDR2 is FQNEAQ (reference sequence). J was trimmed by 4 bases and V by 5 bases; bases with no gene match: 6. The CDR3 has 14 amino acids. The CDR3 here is CASSDDRGGTEAFF. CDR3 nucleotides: TGTGCCAGCAGCGACGACAGGGGTGGCACTGAAGCTTTCTTT. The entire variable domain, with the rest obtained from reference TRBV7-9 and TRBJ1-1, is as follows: DTGVSQNPRHKITKRGQNVTFRCDPISEHNRLYWYRQTLGQGPEFLTYFQNEAQLEKSRLLSDRFSAERPKGSFSTLEIQRTEQGDSAMYLCASSDDRGGTEAFFGQGTRLTVV.

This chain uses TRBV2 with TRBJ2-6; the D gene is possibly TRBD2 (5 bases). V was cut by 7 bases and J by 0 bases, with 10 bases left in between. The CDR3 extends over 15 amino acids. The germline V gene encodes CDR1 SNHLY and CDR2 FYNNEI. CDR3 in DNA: TGTGCCAGCAATCGGGATTCCTCTGGGGCCAACGTCCTGACTTTC. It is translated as CASNRDSSGANVLTF.